Each of the 19 T cell receptor beta chains below was sequenced from the same sample in a study of cytomegalovirus exposure and HLA in healthy donors. The PCR made use of 60 Vbeta and 13 Jbeta primers. Measured with immunoSEQ multiplex PCR; TCRdb has only the in-frame clones, and not every one. In the table there are hundreds of thousands of clones, 72% of which are singletons. The sample consisted of PBMCs. The receptors were gathered from a female donor in good health and CMV-seronegative.

In this sample, this clone turned up a few times. The rearrangement uses TRBV5-6 and TRBJ2-5; no definite D call. The germline CDR1 and CDR2 sequences are SGHDT and YYEEEE. This CDR3 comprises 15 residues. V shed 4 bases and J shed 4 bases, with 17 bases lying between them. The CDR3 sequence is CASSEPFESGETQYF. The DNA for the CDR3 is TGTGCCAGCAGCGAGCCCTTTGAGAGTGGAGAGACCCAGTACTTC.

With respect to this clone: The sample holds other DNA sequences that translate to the same CDR3. J is TRBJ2-3 and V is TRBV20-1; D call uncertain. This CDR3 spans 10 amino acids. V was trimmed by 6 bases and J by 6 bases, leaving 7 bases between them. From germline, CDR1 is DFQATT and CDR2 SNEGSKA (reference sequence). The CDR3, as DNA: TGCAGTGCCAGCAGGGATACGCAGTATTTT. It encodes CSASRDTQYF.

This clone was recorded a few times. The chain links TRBV2 to TRBJ2-6, with 10 bases identical to TRBD2. J gave up 0 bases and V 8 bases, and 4 bases lay outside the gene matches. CDR3 length equals 16 residues. Per the germline V gene, CDR1 is SNHLY and CDR2 is FYNNEI. CDR3 protein: CASQREGSSGANVLTF. The CDR3 region has the DNA TGTGCCAGCCAGCGGGAGGGGAGCTCTGGGGCCAACGTCCTGACTTTC.

This chain connects TRBV27 to TRBJ2-5, with 12 bases fitting TRBD2. With 7 bases clipped from V and 4 bases from J, the junction kept 13 bases outside the gene matches. CDR1 and CDR2 from the germline V gene are MNHEY and SMNVEV (reference sequence). The CDR3 contains 17 residues. CDR3 amino acids: CASKLKGLAGYPETQYF. The CDR3 region has the DNA TGTGCCAGCAAATTGAAAGGACTAGCGGGATATCCAGAGACCCAGTACTTC.

The chain carries TRBV27 and TRBJ1-1, with D unclear. The V gene's germline CDR1 is MNHEY and CDR2 SMNVEV (reference sequence). This CDR3 has 11 residues. V was trimmed by 7 bases and J by 3 bases, leaving 6 bases between them. CDR3 sequence reads: CASIRDTEAFF. The DNA of the CDR3 is TGTGCCAGCATACGGGACACTGAAGCTTTCTTT.

This clone has a single count. This chain uses TRBV6-6 with TRBJ2-7; D might be TRBD1 (5 bases). V dropped 6 bases and J dropped 2 bases, with 11 bases sitting between them. This CDR3 is built from 13 residues. Germline V gene data show CDR1 as MNHNY and CDR2 as SVGAGI (reference sequence). The CDR3 DNA follows: TGTGCCAGCAGGGCAGGGTTAACCTACGAGCAGTACTTC. Its protein is CASRAGLTYEQYF.

This chain uses TRBV2 with TRBJ2-6; 9 bases align to TRBD1. Germline V CDR1 and CDR2: SNHLY, FYNNEI. The ends lost 6 bases at V and 4 bases at J; junction bases unmatched: 10. The CDR3 runs 17 residues. In DNA, the CDR3 is TGTGCCAGCAGCCTTCCCGGGACAGGGTACGGGGCCAACGTCCTGACTTTC. This encodes CASSLPGTGYGANVLTF.

The chain joins TRBV11-2 to TRBJ2-2; D not certain. Germline V lookup: CDR1 SGHAT, CDR2 FQNNGV. Trimming shortened V by 0 bases and J by 4 bases, and 6 bases separated the two germline ends. The CDR3 loop spans 14 amino acids. The CDR3 region is CASSLDWATGELFF. DNA for the CDR3: TGTGCCAGCAGCTTAGATTGGGCCACCGGGGAGCTGTTTTTT.

The chain joins TRBV30 to TRBJ1-4; D call uncertain. Germline lookup yields CDR1 GTSNPN and CDR2 SVGIG (reference sequence). The CDR3 contains 12 residues. V lost 7 bases to trimming and J lost 8 bases, with 14 bases between them. This chain's CDR3 is CASLEDQEKLFF. CDR3 nucleotide sequence: TGTGCCTCCCTCGAGGATCAAGAAAAACTGTTTTTT.

The chain carries TRBV5-6 and TRBJ2-1; D is unresolved. Germline V gene sequence: CDR1 SGHDT, CDR2 YYEEEE. The V end was cut by 3 bases, the J end by 4 bases, with 8 bases between. The CDR3 runs to 13 residues. CDR3 region: CASSWRDYNEQFF. CDR3 in DNA: TGTGCCAGCAGCTGGAGAGATTACAATGAGCAGTTCTTC. The full variable domain, rest sourced from reference TRBV5-6 and TRBJ2-1, is DAGVTQSPTHLIKTRGQQVTLRCSPKSGHDTVSWYQQALGQGPQFIFQYYEEEERQRGNFPDRFSGHQFPNYSSELNVNALLLGDSALYLCASSWRDYNEQFFGPGTRLTVL.

The CDR3 nucleotides read TGTGCCAGCAGCGTATCCGGGGACTCCTACGAGCAGTACTTC. Translation gives CASSVSGDSYEQYF. The chain uses TRBV14 and TRBJ2-7; D is perhaps TRBD2 (5 bases). The germline V gene has CDR1 SGHDN and CDR2 FVKESK. The CDR3 totals 14 residues. Trimming left V 5 bases short and J 0 bases short, with 11 bases between.

This sequence joins TRBV4-1 and TRBJ1-4; D not certain. The CDR3 covers 16 residues. Trimming removed 1 base from V and 0 bases from J, with 9 bases in between. Germline CDR1 reads MGHRA; CDR2 reads YSYEKL. The CDR3 region has the DNA TGCGCCAGCAGCCAAGGACCAACAGCAACTAATGAAAAACTGTTTTTT. Amino acid sequence: CASSQGPTATNEKLFF.

V is TRBV10-2 and J is TRBJ2-6; D is possibly TRBD2 (5 bases). CDR1 and CDR2 from the germline V gene are WSHSY and SAAADI. V lost 10 bases to trimming and J lost 4 bases, with 8 bases between them. The CDR3 loop spans 12 amino acids. The chain's CDR3 is CAIGIGANVLTF. CDR3 nucleotide sequence: TGCGCCATCGGGATCGGGGCCAACGTCCTGACTTTC.

This rearrangement joins TRBV6-6 to TRBJ1-5, with D unclear. Trimming shortened V by 9 bases and J by 2 bases, and 11 bases separated the two germline ends. The CDR3 length is 13 residues. Looked up from germline, CDR1 is MNHNY and CDR2 is SVGAGI (reference sequence). CDR3 nucleotides: TGTGCCAGTGAAGGAGCTGGCAATCAGCCCCAGCATTTT. Translation gives CASEGAGNQPQHF.

The rearrangement uses TRBV6-1 and TRBJ2-5, with D possibly matching TRBD1 (6 bases). Trimming took off 0 bases at V and 7 bases at J, with 12 bases between the two ends. The CDR3 loop spans 14 amino acids. Per the germline V gene, CDR1 is MNHNS and CDR2 is SASEGT. The CDR3 nucleotides read TGTGCCAGCAGTGAAGCAGGGGGTCGGTCGACCCAGTACTTC. Translating it yields CASSEAGGRSTQYF.

This chain joins TRBV28 and TRBJ1-5, with D possibly being TRBD1 (5 bases). This CDR3 has 14 amino acids. Germline V gene lookup returns CDR1 MDHEN and CDR2 SYDVKM. The ends were cut back, 7 bases at V and 5 bases at J, with 15 bases in the middle. The CDR3 region has the DNA TGTGCCAGCAATAGCAGGGATAGGGATCAGCCCCAGCATTTT. It codes for CASNSRDRDQPQHF.

This chain connects TRBV2 to TRBJ2-1; TRBD1 is a possible D gene (6 bases). Looked up from germline, CDR1 is SNHLY and CDR2 is FYNNEI. CDR3 length: 15 residues. Deletions cut 0 bases from V and 4 bases from J, with 10 bases between. The chain's CDR3 is CASSEARGLYNEQFF. As DNA, the CDR3 is TGTGCCAGCAGTGAAGCTAGGGGGTTGTACAATGAGCAGTTCTTC. Filled out from reference TRBV2 and TRBJ2-1, the complete variable domain reads EPEVTQTPSHQVTQMGQEVILRCVPISNHLYFYWYRQILGQKVEFLVSFYNNEISEKSEIFDDQFSVERPDGSNFTLKIRSTKLEDSAMYFCASSEARGLYNEQFFGPGTRLTVL.

V gene TRBV7-9 combines with J gene TRBJ2-7; D is unresolved. V was trimmed by 0 bases and J by 1 base, leaving 7 bases between them. The CDR3 extends over 14 amino acids. Germline V CDR1 and CDR2: SEHNR, FQNEAQ (reference sequence). CDR3 in DNA: TGTGCCAGCAGCTTAGCGTCCGGGTCCTACGAGCAGTACTTC. The encoded protein is CASSLASGSYEQYF.

This chain uses TRBV6-1 with TRBJ1-2, with TRBD1 as a possible D gene (5 bases). Per germline, CDR1 MNHNS and CDR2 SASEGT. With 7 bases removed from V and 7 bases from J, the gap between germline ends came to 19 bases. This CDR3 spans 14 amino acids. The CDR3 reads CASTQSGGNGGYTF. In DNA form, the CDR3 reads TGTGCCAGCACCCAAAGTGGGGGGAACGGTGGCTACACCTTC.